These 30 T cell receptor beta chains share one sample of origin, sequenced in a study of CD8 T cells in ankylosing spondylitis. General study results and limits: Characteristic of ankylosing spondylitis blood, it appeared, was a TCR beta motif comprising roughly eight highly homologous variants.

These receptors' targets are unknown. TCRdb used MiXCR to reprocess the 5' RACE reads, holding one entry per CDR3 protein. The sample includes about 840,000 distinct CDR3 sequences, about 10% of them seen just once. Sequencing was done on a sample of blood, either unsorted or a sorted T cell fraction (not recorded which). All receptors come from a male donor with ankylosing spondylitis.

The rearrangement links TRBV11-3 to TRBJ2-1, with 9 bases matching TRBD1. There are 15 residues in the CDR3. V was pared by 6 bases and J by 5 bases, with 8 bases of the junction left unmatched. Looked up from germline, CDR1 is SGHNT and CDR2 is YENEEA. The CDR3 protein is CASSRDDRGDNEQFF. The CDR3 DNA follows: TGTGCCAGCAGTCGAGATGACAGGGGGGACAATGAGCAGTTCTTC. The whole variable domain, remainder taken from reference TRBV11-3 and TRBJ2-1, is EAGVVQSPRYKIIEKKQPVAFWCNPISGHNTLYWYLQNLGQGPELLIRYENEEAVDDSQLPKDRFSAERLKGVDSTLKIQPAELGDSAVYLCASSRDDRGDNEQFFGPGTRLTVL.

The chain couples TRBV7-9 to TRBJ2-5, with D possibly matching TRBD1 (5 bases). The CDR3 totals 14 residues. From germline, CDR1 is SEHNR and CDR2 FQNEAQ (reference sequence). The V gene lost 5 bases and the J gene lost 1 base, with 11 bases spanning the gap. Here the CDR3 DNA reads TGTGCCAGCAGCCGCGACAGTTCCCAAGAGACCCAGTACTTC. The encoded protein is CASSRDSSQETQYF. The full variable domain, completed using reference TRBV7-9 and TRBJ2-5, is DTGVSQNPRHKITKRGQNVTFRCDPISEHNRLYWYRQTLGQGPEFLTYFQNEAQLEKSRLLSDRFSAERPKGSFSTLEIQRTEQGDSAMYLCASSRDSSQETQYFGPGTRLLVL.

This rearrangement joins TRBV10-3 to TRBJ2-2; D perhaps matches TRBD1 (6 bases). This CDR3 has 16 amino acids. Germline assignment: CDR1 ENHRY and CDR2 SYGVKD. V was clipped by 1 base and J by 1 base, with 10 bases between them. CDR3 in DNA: TGTGCCATCAGTGAGTTTGGGACAATGAACACCGGGGAGCTGTTTTTT. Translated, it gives CAISEFGTMNTGELFF.

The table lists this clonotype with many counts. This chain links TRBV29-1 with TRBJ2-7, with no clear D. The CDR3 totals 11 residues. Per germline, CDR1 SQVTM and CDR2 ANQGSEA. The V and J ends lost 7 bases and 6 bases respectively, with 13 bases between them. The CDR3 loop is CSGGSEAEQYF. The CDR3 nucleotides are TGCAGCGGTGGGTCAGAAGCCGAGCAGTACTTC.

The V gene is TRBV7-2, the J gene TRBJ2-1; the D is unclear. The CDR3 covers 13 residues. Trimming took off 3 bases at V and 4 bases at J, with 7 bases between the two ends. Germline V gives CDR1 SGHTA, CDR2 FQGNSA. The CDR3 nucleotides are TGTGCCAGCAGCTTCGCAGGATACAATGAGCAGTTCTTC. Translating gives CASSFAGYNEQFF. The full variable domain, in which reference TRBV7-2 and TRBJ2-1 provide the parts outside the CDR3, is GAGVSQSPSNKVTEKGKDVELRCDPISGHTALYWYRQSLGQGLEFLIYFQGNSAPDKSGLPSDRFSAERTGGSVSTLTIQRTQQEDSAVYLCASSFAGYNEQFFGPGTRLTVL.

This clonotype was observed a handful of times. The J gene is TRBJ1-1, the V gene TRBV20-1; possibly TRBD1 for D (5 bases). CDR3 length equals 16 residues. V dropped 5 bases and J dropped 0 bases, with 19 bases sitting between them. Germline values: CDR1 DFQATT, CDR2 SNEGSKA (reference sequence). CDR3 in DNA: TGCAGTGCTTTGAGGGGTATCATGGCTTTGAACACTGAAGCTTTCTTT. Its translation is CSALRGIMALNTEAFF.

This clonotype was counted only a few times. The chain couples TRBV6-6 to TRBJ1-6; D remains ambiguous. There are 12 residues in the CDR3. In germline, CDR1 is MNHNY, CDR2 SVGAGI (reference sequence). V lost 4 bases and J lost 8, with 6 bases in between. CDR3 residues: CASSWADSPLHF. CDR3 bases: TGTGCCAGCAGTTGGGCAGATTCACCCCTCCACTTT.

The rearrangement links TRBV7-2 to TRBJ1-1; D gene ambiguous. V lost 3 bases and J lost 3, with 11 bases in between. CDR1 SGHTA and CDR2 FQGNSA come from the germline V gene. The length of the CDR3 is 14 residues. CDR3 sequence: CASSLVEAYTEAFF. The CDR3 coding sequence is TGTGCCAGCAGCTTGGTAGAGGCGTACACTGAAGCTTTCTTT.

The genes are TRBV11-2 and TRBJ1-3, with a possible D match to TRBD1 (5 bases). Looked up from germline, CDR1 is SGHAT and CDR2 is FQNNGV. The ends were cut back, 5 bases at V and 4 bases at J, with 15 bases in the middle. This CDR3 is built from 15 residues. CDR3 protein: CASSASIGAGNTIYF. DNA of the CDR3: TGTGCCAGCAGCGCAAGCATAGGGGCCGGAAACACCATATATTTT.

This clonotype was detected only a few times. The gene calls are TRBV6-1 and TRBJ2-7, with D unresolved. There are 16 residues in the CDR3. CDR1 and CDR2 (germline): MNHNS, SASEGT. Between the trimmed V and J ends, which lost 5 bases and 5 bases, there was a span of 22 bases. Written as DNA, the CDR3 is TGTGCCAGCAGTCTGAATCGAATACCAGGACCCCACGAGCAGTACTTC. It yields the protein CASSLNRIPGPHEQYF.

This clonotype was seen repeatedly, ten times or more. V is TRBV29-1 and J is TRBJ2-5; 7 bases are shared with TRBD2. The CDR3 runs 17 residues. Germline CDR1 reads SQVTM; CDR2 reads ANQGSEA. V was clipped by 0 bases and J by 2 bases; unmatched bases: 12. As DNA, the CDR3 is TGCAGCGTTGAAGATGGATTAGCGGGCCTCTTACAAGAGACCCAGTACTTC. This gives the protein CSVEDGLAGLLQETQYF.

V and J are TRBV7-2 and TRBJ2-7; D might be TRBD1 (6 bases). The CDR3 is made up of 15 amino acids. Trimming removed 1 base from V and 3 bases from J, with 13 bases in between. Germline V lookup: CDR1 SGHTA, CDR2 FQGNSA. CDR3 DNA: TGTGCCAGCAGCTTAGTAGCGAGGGGGAACTACGAGCAGTACTTC. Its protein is CASSLVARGNYEQYF.

CDR3 bases: TGCAGTGCTAGAAAAGTAACCCTCCGAGAGACCCAGTACTTC. Amino acids: CSARKVTLRETQYF. The chain employs TRBV20-1 and TRBJ2-5; D remains ambiguous. The V gene's germline CDR1 is DFQATT and CDR2 SNEGSKA (reference sequence). There are 14 residues in the CDR3. The ends were cut back, 2 bases at V and 4 bases at J, with 14 bases in the middle.

As DNA, the CDR3 is TGTGCCAGCAGCACCGGGACGGAAAATTCACCCCTCCACTTT. It encodes CASSTGTENSPLHF. The rearrangement links TRBV11-2 to TRBJ1-6, with a weak D call TRBD1 (5 bases). V was clipped by 5 bases and J by 7 bases, with 12 bases between them. The CDR3 has 14 residues. CDR1 SGHAT and CDR2 FQNNGV come from the germline V gene.

CDR3 amino acids: CASSQGGYYQETQYF. CDR3 nucleotides: TGTGCCAGCAGCCAAGGCGGGTACTACCAAGAGACCCAGTACTTC. This chain uses TRBV14 with TRBJ2-5; a weak D match, TRBD2 (5 bases). Trimming took off 1 base at V and 0 bases at J, with 9 bases between the two ends. The CDR3 runs to 15 residues. Germline V gene sequence: CDR1 SGHDN, CDR2 FVKESK.

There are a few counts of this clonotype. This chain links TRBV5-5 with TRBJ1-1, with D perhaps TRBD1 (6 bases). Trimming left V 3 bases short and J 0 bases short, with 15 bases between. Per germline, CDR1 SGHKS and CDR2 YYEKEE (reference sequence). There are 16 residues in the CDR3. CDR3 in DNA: TGTGCCAGCAGCTGGACCGGGACACTTATGAACACTGAAGCTTTCTTT. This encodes CASSWTGTLMNTEAFF. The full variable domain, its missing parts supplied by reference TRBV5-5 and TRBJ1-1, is DAGVTQSPTHLIKTRGQQVTLRCSPISGHKSVSWYQQVLGQGPQFIFQYYEKEERGRGNFPDRFSARQFPNYSSELNVNALLLGDSALYLCASSWTGTLMNTEAFFGQGTRLTVV.

CDR3 sequence (DNA): TGCAGTGCTGGAGTTTCGACTAGCTTCGCCTACGAGCAGTACTTC. Translated: CSAGVSTSFAYEQYF. This rearrangement joins TRBV20-1 to TRBJ2-7, with TRBD2 matching 7 bases. Germline V gene data show CDR1 as DFQATT and CDR2 as SNEGSKA (reference sequence). This CDR3 has 15 amino acids. With V trimmed by 5 bases and J by 2 bases, 12 bases remained unmatched.

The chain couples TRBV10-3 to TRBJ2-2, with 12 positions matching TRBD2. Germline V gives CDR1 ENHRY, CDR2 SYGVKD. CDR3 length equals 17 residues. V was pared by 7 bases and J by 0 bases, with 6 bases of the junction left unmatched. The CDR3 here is CAIKKLAGGANTGELFF. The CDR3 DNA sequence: TGTGCCATCAAAAAACTAGCGGGAGGCGCGAACACCGGGGAGCTGTTTTTT.

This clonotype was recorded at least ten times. Written as DNA, the CDR3 is TGCAGCGTTCTGAGGGATTACATTCAGTACTTC. Amino acid sequence: CSVLRDYIQYF. This rearrangement joins TRBV29-1 to TRBJ2-4; weak D call: TRBD2 (5 bases). Trimming removed 5 bases at V and 8 bases at J, with 10 bases between. CDR3 length: 11 amino acids. Germline V gives CDR1 SQVTM, CDR2 ANQGSEA.

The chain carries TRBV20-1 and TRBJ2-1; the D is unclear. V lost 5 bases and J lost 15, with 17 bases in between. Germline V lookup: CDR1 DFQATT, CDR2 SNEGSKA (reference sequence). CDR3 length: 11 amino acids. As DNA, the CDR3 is TGCAGTGCTCCTCTCGCAGTCATGCCGTTCTTC. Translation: CSAPLAVMPFF.

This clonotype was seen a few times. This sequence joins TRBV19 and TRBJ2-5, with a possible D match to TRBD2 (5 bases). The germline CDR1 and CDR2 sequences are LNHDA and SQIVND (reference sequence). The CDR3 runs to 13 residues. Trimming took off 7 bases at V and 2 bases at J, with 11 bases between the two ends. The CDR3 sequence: CASKEDGQETQYF. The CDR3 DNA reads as TGTGCCAGTAAGGAGGACGGGCAAGAGACCCAGTACTTC. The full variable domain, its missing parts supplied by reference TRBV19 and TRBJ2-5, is DGGITQSPKYLFRKEGQNVTLSCEQNLNHDAMYWYRQDPGQGLRLIYYSQIVNDFQKGDIAEGYSVSREKKESFPLTVTSAQKNPTAFYLCASKEDGQETQYFGPGTRLLVL.

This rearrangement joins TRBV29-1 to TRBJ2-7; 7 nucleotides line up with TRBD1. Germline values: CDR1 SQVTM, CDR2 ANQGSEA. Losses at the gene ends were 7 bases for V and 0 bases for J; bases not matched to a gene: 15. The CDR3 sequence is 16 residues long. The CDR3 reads CSAIPRGRFSSYEQYF. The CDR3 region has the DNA TGCAGCGCTATACCAAGGGGGCGGTTCAGCTCCTACGAGCAGTACTTC.

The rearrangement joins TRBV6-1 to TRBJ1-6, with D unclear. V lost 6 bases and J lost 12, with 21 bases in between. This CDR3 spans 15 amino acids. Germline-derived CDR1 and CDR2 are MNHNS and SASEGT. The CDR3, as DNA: TGTGCCAGCAGCCAAATCGGGTACCGGCAGAGACCCCTCCACTTT. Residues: CASSQIGYRQRPLHF.

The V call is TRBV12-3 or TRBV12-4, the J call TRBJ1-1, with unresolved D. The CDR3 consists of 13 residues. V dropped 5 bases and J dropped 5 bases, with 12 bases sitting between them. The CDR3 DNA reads TGTGCCAGCAGTCCGGTTGGAACAACTGAAGCTTTCTTT. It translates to CASSPVGTTEAFF.

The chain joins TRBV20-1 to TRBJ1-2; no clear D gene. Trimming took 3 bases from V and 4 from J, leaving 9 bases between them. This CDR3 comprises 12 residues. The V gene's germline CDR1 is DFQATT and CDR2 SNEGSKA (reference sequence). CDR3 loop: CSASLSTYGYTF. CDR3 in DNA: TGCAGTGCTAGCCTTTCCACCTATGGCTACACCTTC.

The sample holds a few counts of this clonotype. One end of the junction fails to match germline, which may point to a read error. CDR3 sequence: CASSPNRGETQYF. Here the CDR3 DNA reads TGTGCTAGCAGCCCAAACAGGGGAGAGACCCAGTACTTC. The chain has TRBV7-7 and TRBJ2-5; TRBD1 aligns across 7 bases. Germline CDR1 reads SSHAT; CDR2 reads FNYEAQ (reference sequence). The CDR3 spans 13 residues.

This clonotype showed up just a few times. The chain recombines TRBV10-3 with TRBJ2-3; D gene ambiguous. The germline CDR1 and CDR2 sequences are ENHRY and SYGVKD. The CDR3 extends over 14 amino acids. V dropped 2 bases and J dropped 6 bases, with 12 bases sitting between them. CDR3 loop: CAISESRPRDTQYF. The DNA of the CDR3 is TGTGCCATCAGTGAGAGCCGGCCCCGGGATACGCAGTATTTT.

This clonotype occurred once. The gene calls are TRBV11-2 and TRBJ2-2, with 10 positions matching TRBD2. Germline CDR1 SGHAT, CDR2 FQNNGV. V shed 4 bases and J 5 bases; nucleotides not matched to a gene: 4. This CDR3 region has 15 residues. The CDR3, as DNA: TGTGCCAGCAGCTGGACTAGCGGTTTTACCGGGGAGCTGTTTTTT. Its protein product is CASSWTSGFTGELFF.

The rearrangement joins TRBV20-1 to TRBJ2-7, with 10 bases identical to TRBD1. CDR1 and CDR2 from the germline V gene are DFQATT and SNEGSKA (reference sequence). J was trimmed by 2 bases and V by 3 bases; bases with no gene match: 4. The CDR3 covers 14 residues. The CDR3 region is CSASPGTGAYEQYF. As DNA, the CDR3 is TGCAGTGCTAGTCCCGGGACAGGGGCCTACGAGCAGTACTTC.

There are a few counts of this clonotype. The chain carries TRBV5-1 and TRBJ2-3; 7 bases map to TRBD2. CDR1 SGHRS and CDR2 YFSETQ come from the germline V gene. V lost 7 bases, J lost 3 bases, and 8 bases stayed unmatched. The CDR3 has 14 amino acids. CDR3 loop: CASSRGSRTDTQYF. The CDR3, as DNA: TGCGCCAGCTCGCGCGGGAGCAGAACAGATACGCAGTATTTT. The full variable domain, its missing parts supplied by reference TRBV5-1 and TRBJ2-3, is KAGVTQTPRYLIKTRGQQVTLSCSPISGHRSVSWYQQTPGQGLQFLFEYFSETQRNKGNFPGRFSGRQFSNSRSEMNVSTLELGDSALYLCASSRGSRTDTQYFGPGTRLTVL.